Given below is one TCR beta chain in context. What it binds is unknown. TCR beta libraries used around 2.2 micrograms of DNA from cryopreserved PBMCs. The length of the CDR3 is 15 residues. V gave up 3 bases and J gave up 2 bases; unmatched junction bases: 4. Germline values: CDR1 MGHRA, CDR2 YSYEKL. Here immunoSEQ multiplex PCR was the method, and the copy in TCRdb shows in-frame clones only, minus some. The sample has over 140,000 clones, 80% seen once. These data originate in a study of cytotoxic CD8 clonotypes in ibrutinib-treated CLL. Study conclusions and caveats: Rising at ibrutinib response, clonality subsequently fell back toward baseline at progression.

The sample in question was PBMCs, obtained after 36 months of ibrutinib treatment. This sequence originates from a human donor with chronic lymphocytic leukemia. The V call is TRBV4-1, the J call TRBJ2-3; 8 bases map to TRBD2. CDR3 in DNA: TGCGCCAGCAGCCACGGACTAGCTGACACAGATACGCAGTATTTT. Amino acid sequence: CASSHGLADTDTQYF.